One sample yielded the 31 T cell receptor beta chains listed below, sequenced in a study of blood T cell repertoires in COVID-19. Sequencing used immunoSEQ multiplex PCR; TCRdb keeps in-frame clones, though not all of them. The sample holds 75,000 to 100,000 clones; around 80% are singletons and the top ten take around a fifth. The sample consisted of peripheral blood. These receptors all stem from a human donor in a cohort sampled during active COVID-19.

This clone was seen a single time. The chain uses TRBV5-1 and TRBJ2-7, with 9 bases that match TRBD1. Germline V gene lookup returns CDR1 SGHRS and CDR2 YFSETQ. The V segment lost 4 bases and the J segment 3 bases; nucleotides outside the gene matches: 5. This CDR3 comprises 14 residues. Written as DNA, the CDR3 is TGCGCCAGCAGCGGGGACAGGGACGGCTACGAGCAGTACTTC. Amino acids: CASSGDRDGYEQYF.

The chain links TRBV7-2 to TRBJ1-4; no clear D gene. The CDR3 sequence is 16 residues long. Germline CDR1 is SGHTA and CDR2 is FQGNSA. V lost 7 bases and J 4 bases, leaving 19 bases between the germline ends. The CDR3 here is CASKVQAATINEKLFF. CDR3 sequence (DNA): TGTGCCAGCAAAGTTCAGGCAGCCACGATTAATGAAAAACTGTTTTTT.

The chain couples TRBV3-1 (or the pseudogene TRBV3-2) to TRBJ2-3; D perhaps matches TRBD2 (6 bases). Trimming removed 6 bases at V and 3 bases at J, with 13 bases between. The CDR3 has 14 residues. Germline CDR1 reads LGHDT; CDR2 reads YNNKEL (reference sequence). CDR3 nucleotide sequence: TGTGCCAGCAGACGAACCGGGGGAACAGATACGCAGTATTTT. Translation: CASRRTGGTDTQYF.

This clone was counted once. The chain combines TRBV19 with TRBJ1-2, with D unresolved. V was shortened by 5 bases and J by 3 bases, with 16 bases between the two germline ends. The CDR3 length is 15 residues. Germline V gene data show CDR1 as LNHDA and CDR2 as SQIVND (reference sequence). The CDR3, as DNA: TGTGCCAGTAGTCAAGTGGAGGGCGGATACTATGGCTACACCTTC. It specifies CASSQVEGGYYGYTF.

The genes are TRBV7-9 and TRBJ2-7; a weak D match, TRBD2 (6 bases). Germline CDR1 reads SEHNR; CDR2 reads FQNEAQ (reference sequence). This CDR3 spans 12 amino acids. The germline V and J ends were trimmed by 5 bases and 3 bases, with 8 bases remaining between them. The CDR3 protein is CASSRGSYEQYF. CDR3 sequence (DNA): TGTGCCAGCAGCCGGGGGAGCTACGAGCAGTACTTC.

This clone was observed once. The genes are TRBV30 and TRBJ1-4, with a tentative D call TRBD1 (6 bases). The CDR3 is 14 amino acids. Trimming shortened V by 0 bases and J by 11 bases, and 16 bases separated the two germline ends. The germline CDR1 and CDR2 sequences are GTSNPN and SVGIG (reference sequence). CDR3 amino acids: CAWSVRGARGKLFF. CDR3 nucleotides: TGTGCCTGGAGTGTACGGGGGGCAAGGGGGAAACTGTTTTTT.

This CDR3 reads CASIGRQGHQPQHF. The CDR3 nucleotides are TGTGCCAGCATTGGACGGCAGGGCCATCAGCCCCAGCATTTT. The chain carries TRBV28 and TRBJ1-5, with a possible D match to TRBD1 (5 bases). Per the germline V gene, CDR1 is MDHEN and CDR2 is SYDVKM. V was shortened by 7 bases and J by 5 bases, with 15 bases between the two germline ends. The CDR3 spans 14 residues.

This clone was detected a few times. The chain employs TRBV7-3 and TRBJ2-3; possibly TRBD1 for D (5 bases). Trimming pared 5 bases from V and 2 bases from J, leaving 14 bases between. CDR1 and CDR2 (germline): SGHTA, FQGTGA. The CDR3 has 15 residues. The CDR3 sequence: CASSISGLVTDTQYF. CDR3 DNA sequence: TGTGCCAGCAGCATTTCAGGGTTGGTCACAGATACGCAGTATTTT.

J is TRBJ2-7 and V is TRBV7-2, with D possibly being TRBD1 (8 bases). Germline CDR1 and CDR2: SGHTA and FQGNSA. The V gene lost 5 bases and the J gene lost 5 bases, with 13 bases spanning the gap. The CDR3 consists of 13 residues. The DNA for the CDR3 is TGTGCCAGCAGCCGACAGGGGAGGGACGAGCAGTACTTC. Translation gives CASSRQGRDEQYF. The full variable domain, completed using reference TRBV7-2 and TRBJ2-7, is GAGVSQSPSNKVTEKGKDVELRCDPISGHTALYWYRQSLGQGLEFLIYFQGNSAPDKSGLPSDRFSAERTGGSVSTLTIQRTQQEDSAVYLCASSRQGRDEQYFGPGTRLTVT.

In nucleotides, the CDR3 is TGTGCCAGCAGCGCACAGGGGGCGGGGGCCAACGTCCTGACTTTC. Its protein product is CASSAQGAGANVLTF. J is TRBJ2-6 and V is TRBV5-4, with 9 bases identical to TRBD1. V was clipped by 4 bases and J by 4 bases; unmatched bases: 3. The CDR3 is 15 amino acids. Germline V gene data show CDR1 as SGHNT and CDR2 as YYREEE (reference sequence).

The chain uses TRBV3-1 (or the pseudogene TRBV3-2) and TRBJ1-1; 7 bases fit TRBD1. CDR1 and CDR2 (germline): LGHDT, YNNKEL (reference sequence). CDR3 length equals 15 residues. V was clipped by 4 bases and J by 4 bases; unmatched bases: 9. CDR3 coding DNA: TGTGCCAGCAGCCTACAGGGGACCCTGGGCACTGAAGCTTTCTTT. This codes for CASSLQGTLGTEAFF.

The chain couples TRBV7-6 to TRBJ2-5; 14 bases align to TRBD2. Germline CDR1 SGHVS, CDR2 FNYEAQ. This CDR3 has 16 residues. The V gene end was trimmed by 9 bases and the J gene end by 5 bases; junction bases not matched to a gene: 11. The CDR3, as DNA: TGTGCCAGTCGGCGCCCGACTAGCGGGGGGGCGGAGACCCAGTACTTC. Its translation is CASRRPTSGGAETQYF.

The chain links TRBV5-1 to TRBJ1-2, with TRBD1 matching 9 bases. The CDR3 sequence is 14 residues long. Germline trimming cut 3 bases from V and 6 bases from J; bases unmatched to any gene: 6. Per the germline V gene, CDR1 is SGHRS and CDR2 is YFSETQ. CDR3 loop: CASSSGTGMDGYTF. The DNA of the CDR3 is TGCGCCAGCAGCTCCGGGACAGGGATGGATGGCTACACCTTC.

This chain uses TRBV7-9 with TRBJ1-6, with 7 bases matching TRBD1. J was trimmed by 8 bases and V by 4 bases; bases with no gene match: 5. The CDR3 has 14 amino acids. Per the germline V gene, CDR1 is SEHNR and CDR2 is FQNEAQ (reference sequence). CDR3 nucleotide sequence: TGTGCCAGCAGCTACGACAGGGTAGATTCACCCCTCCACTTT. Protein product: CASSYDRVDSPLHF.

This rearrangement joins TRBV28 to TRBJ1-1; D is unresolved. The germline CDR1 and CDR2 sequences are MDHEN and SYDVKM. Trimming pared 4 bases from V and 5 bases from J, leaving 17 bases between. CDR3 size: 15 residues. CDR3 sequence reads: CASSSRSAWETEAFF. DNA for the CDR3: TGTGCCAGCAGTTCCCGGTCTGCCTGGGAGACTGAAGCTTTCTTT. The entire variable domain, with the rest obtained from reference TRBV28 and TRBJ1-1, is as follows: DVKVTQSSRYLVKRTGEKVFLECVQDMDHENMFWYRQDPGLGLRLIYFSYDVKMKEKGDIPEGYSVSREKKERFSLILESASTNQTSMYLCASSSRSAWETEAFFGQGTRLTVV.

This sequence joins TRBV6-5 and TRBJ2-7; D call uncertain. This CDR3 is 12 amino acids long. The V end lost 2 bases, the J end lost 6 bases, and 8 bases lay between the germline ends. CDR1 MNHEY and CDR2 SVGAGI come from the germline V gene. The CDR3 spells CASSYMGSEQYF. Here the CDR3 DNA reads TGTGCCAGCAGTTACATGGGCTCCGAGCAGTACTTC.

V is TRBV5-1 and J is TRBJ2-1; possibly TRBD1 for D (6 bases). V shed 4 bases and J shed 0 bases, with 8 bases lying between them. The germline gives CDR1 SGHRS, CDR2 YFSETQ. The CDR3 is 14 amino acids. The CDR3 DNA follows: TGCGCCAGCAGCACGGACAGCTCCTACAATGAGCAGTTCTTC. It codes for CASSTDSSYNEQFF.

This clone came up once. This chain connects TRBV6-5 to TRBJ2-7, with 10 nucleotides matching TRBD1. The length of the CDR3 is 13 residues. Germline CDR1 and CDR2: MNHEY and SVGAGI. The junction had 1 base not matched to a gene; V was cut back by 5 bases and J by 3 bases. The CDR3 reads CASSRDRGYEQYF. The CDR3, as DNA: TGTGCCAGCAGTCGGGACAGGGGCTACGAGCAGTACTTC.

This chain links TRBV6-5 with TRBJ2-7; tentative D call: TRBD1 (5 bases). V dropped 7 bases and J dropped 9 bases, with 25 bases sitting between them. There are 15 residues in the CDR3. Germline lookup yields CDR1 MNHEY and CDR2 SVGAGI. The CDR3 sequence: CASMTVSAGKSGQYF. The CDR3 bases are TGTGCCAGCATGACGGTTTCGGCAGGGAAGTCAGGGCAGTACTTC.

This clone has just a few counts. This chain joins TRBV10-3 and TRBJ2-4; possible D gene TRBD2, 5 bases. The germline CDR1 and CDR2 sequences are ENHRY and SYGVKD. V lost 3 bases to trimming and J lost 5 bases, with 17 bases between them. There are 16 residues in the CDR3. CDR3 nucleotide sequence: TGTGCCATCAGTGAAGCAGGAGGTCGAATGGAAAACATTCAGTACTTC. This sequence encodes CAISEAGGRMENIQYF.

The sample holds a few counts of this clone. The chain employs TRBV7-9 and TRBJ2-7; D might be TRBD2 (5 bases). The CDR3 is 17 amino acids. Trimming removed 3 bases at V and 0 bases at J, with 18 bases between. The germline gives CDR1 SEHNR, CDR2 FQNEAQ (reference sequence). This chain's CDR3 is CASSFHSGRRTSYEQYF. CDR3 DNA: TGTGCCAGCAGCTTCCACTCGGGCAGGAGGACCTCCTACGAGCAGTACTTC. The full variable domain, with the rest looked up from reference TRBV7-9 and TRBJ2-7, is DTGVSQNPRHKITKRGQNVTFRCDPISEHNRLYWYRQTLGQGPEFLTYFQNEAQLEKSRLLSDRFSAERPKGSFSTLEIQRTEQGDSAMYLCASSFHSGRRTSYEQYFGPGTRLTVT.

This clone was observed a single time. The chain has TRBV7-6 and TRBJ2-7, with a possible D match to TRBD1 (5 bases). V shed 1 base and J shed 3 bases, with 7 bases lying between them. The CDR3 is 13 amino acids. The V gene's germline CDR1 is SGHVS and CDR2 FNYEAQ. CDR3 sequence reads: CASSLGGVYEQYF. CDR3 DNA sequence: TGTGCCAGCAGCTTAGGGGGCGTCTACGAGCAGTACTTC.

CDR3 in amino acids: CASSRETPGQSYGYTF. The CDR3 DNA follows: TGCGCCAGCAGCAGGGAAACCCCGGGACAGAGCTATGGCTACACCTTC. J is TRBJ1-2 and V is TRBV5-1; TRBD1 matches 7 bases. CDR1 SGHRS and CDR2 YFSETQ come from the germline V gene. The ends lost 4 bases at V and 4 bases at J; junction bases unmatched: 13. CDR3 size: 16 residues.

The chain carries TRBV18 and TRBJ2-3; the D gene is possibly TRBD1 (7 bases). CDR1 and CDR2 from the germline V gene are KGHSH and LQKENI. V lost 3 bases, J lost 3 bases, and 13 bases lay in between. This CDR3 has 15 residues. The CDR3, as DNA: TGTGCCAGCTCACCCTACTCAGGGGGGACAGATACGCAGTATTTT. Encoded protein: CASSPYSGGTDTQYF.

The chain joins TRBV28 to TRBJ2-5; 7 bases fit TRBD2. CDR1 and CDR2 from the germline V gene are MDHEN and SYDVKM. There are 14 residues in the CDR3. V lost 2 bases, J lost 5 bases, and 5 bases stayed unmatched. As DNA, the CDR3 is TGTGCCAGCAGTTTAACCGGGGGGAGGGAGACCCAGTACTTC. This codes for CASSLTGGRETQYF.

V is TRBV2 and J is TRBJ2-7; D remains unclear. Trimming took 5 bases from V and 0 from J, leaving 5 bases between them. The CDR3 is made up of 12 amino acids. Germline CDR1 SNHLY, CDR2 FYNNEI. The CDR3 reads CASSPFSYEQYF. Written as DNA, the CDR3 is TGTGCCAGCAGTCCTTTCTCCTACGAGCAGTACTTC.

In nucleotides, the CDR3 is TGTGCCAGCAGCTGGGTGGACAGGTCGACCGGGGAGCTGTTTTTT. Translation gives CASSWVDRSTGELFF. The chain combines TRBV5-6 with TRBJ2-2, with 7 bases that match TRBD1. CDR1 SGHDT and CDR2 YYEEEE come from the germline V gene. The CDR3 is 15 residues long. Trimming removed 3 bases from V and 5 bases from J; junction bases left unmatched: 7.

This clone occurred once. The chain combines TRBV28 with TRBJ1-2, with 12 bases fitting TRBD1. The CDR3 sequence is 15 residues long. With 7 bases clipped from V and 7 bases from J, the junction kept 10 bases outside the gene matches. In germline, CDR1 is MDHEN, CDR2 SYDVKM. CDR3 loop: CASTPAGTGGFGYTF. The CDR3 DNA follows: TGTGCCAGCACACCCGCCGGGACAGGGGGCTTTGGCTACACCTTC.

The chain employs TRBV5-5 and TRBJ1-4; D perhaps matches TRBD1 (5 bases). This CDR3 contains 15 residues. In germline, CDR1 is SGHKS, CDR2 YYEKEE (reference sequence). V lost 4 bases to trimming and J lost 0 bases, with 10 bases between them. The CDR3 loop reads CASSIGHATNEKLFF. In DNA, the CDR3 is TGTGCCAGCAGCATCGGACATGCAACTAATGAAAAACTGTTTTTT. Complete variable domain (other parts from reference TRBV5-5 and TRBJ1-4): DAGVTQSPTHLIKTRGQQVTLRCSPISGHKSVSWYQQVLGQGPQFIFQYYEKEERGRGNFPDRFSARQFPNYSSELNVNALLLGDSALYLCASSIGHATNEKLFFGSGTQLSVL.

The rearrangement uses TRBV28 and TRBJ2-2; 9 nucleotides align to TRBD2. The germline gives CDR1 MDHEN, CDR2 SYDVKM. The CDR3 runs 16 residues. The trim removed 4 bases at V and 3 bases at J, leaving 6 bases unmatched. CDR3 sequence: CASSSPAGGHTGELFF. The DNA for the CDR3 is TGTGCCAGCAGTTCCCCAGCGGGGGGTCACACCGGGGAGCTGTTTTTT.

The rearrangement uses TRBV11-2 and TRBJ2-3; D is undetermined. CDR1 and CDR2 (germline): SGHAT, FQNNGV. CDR3 length: 13 amino acids. V was pared by 5 bases and J by 6 bases, with 12 bases between. The CDR3 DNA follows: TGTGCCAGCAGCGAAGGTCGCGGCGATACGCAGTATTTT. Translating gives CASSEGRGDTQYF.